These 11 T cell receptor beta chains originate from one sample sequenced in a study of regulatory T cells in long-lasting Graves disease. Described time point: persistent/refractory GD, antithyroid drugs over 5 years with positive TRAb. Preparation of the TCR library used RNA extracted from PBMCs. The authors built TCR beta libraries using iRepertoire HTBI primers and Arm-PCR of CDR3 regions. TCRdb used MiXCR to reprocess the multiplex PCR reads, holding one entry per CDR3 protein. The sample gives around 400,000 distinct CDR3 sequences, around 22% of which show up once; approximately 25% is in the top ten. Source: peripheral blood mononuclear cells (PBMCs), taken when the disease was refractory, from a patient treated with antithyroid drugs. The receptors shown here come from a female donor with Graves disease.

This clonotype has more than one count but fewer than ten. The CDR3 region has the DNA TGTGCCAGCAGCGGACAGGGGGCCCCCGGGGAGCTGTTTTTT. It yields the protein CASSGQGAPGELFF. The rearrangement uses TRBV2 and TRBJ2-2; 11 positions agree with TRBD1. CDR3 length: 14 residues. With V trimmed by 6 bases and J by 6 bases, 3 bases remained unmatched. Germline assignment: CDR1 SNHLY and CDR2 FYNNEI.

In regard to this clonotype: A read error may explain this, as a much larger clone is one base away. The conserved phenylalanine or tryptophan is not found at the CDR3 terminus, so this likely reflects a read error. The chain links TRBV20-1 to TRBJ2-5; 9 bases are a match to TRBD2. CDR1 and CDR2 (germline): DFQATT, SNEGSKA (reference sequence). Germline trimming cut 1 base from V and 4 bases from J; bases unmatched to any gene: 7. The CDR3 has 15 residues. In DNA, the CDR3 is TGCAGTGCTAGAGGCCCTAGCGGGATCCGAGAGACCCAGTACTCC. It codes for CSARGPSGIRETQYS.

A note on this clonotype: A far larger clone is off by one base, so a read error is likely. Given the absence of the conserved phenylalanine or tryptophan at the CDR3 end, a read error is likely. The chain has TRBV25-1 and TRBJ1-2; D is undetermined. Germline CDR1 reads MGHDK; CDR2 reads SYGVNS. This CDR3 is 13 amino acids long. Trimming removed 4 bases at V and 8 bases at J, with 14 bases between. The CDR3 spells CASSGGPLEGYTL. CDR3 DNA sequence: TGTGCCAGCAGTGGCGGGCCCCTCGAGGGCTACACCCTC.

In its sample, this clonotype was seen many times. V gene TRBV24-1 combines with J gene TRBJ1-2, with D possibly TRBD1 on 5 matching bases. From germline, CDR1 is KGHDR and CDR2 SFDVKD. V was cut by 4 bases and J by 5 bases, with 13 bases left in between. The CDR3 extends over 14 amino acids. CDR3: CATSEEGRTYGYTF. CDR3 coding DNA: TGTGCCACCAGTGAAGAGGGGCGCACATATGGCTACACCTTC.

The V gene is TRBV27, the J gene TRBJ2-1, with a tentative D call TRBD1 (6 bases). Between the trimmed V and J ends, which lost 6 bases and 4 bases, there was a span of 13 bases. This CDR3 is 14 amino acids long. Germline V lookup: CDR1 MNHEY, CDR2 SMNVEV (reference sequence). The CDR3 spells CASRQQGSYNEQFF. CDR3 coding DNA: TGTGCCAGCAGACAACAGGGAAGTTACAATGAGCAGTTCTTC.

This clonotype has at least ten counts. The J gene is TRBJ1-1, the V gene TRBV28; a weak D match, TRBD1 (5 bases). The CDR3 has 13 amino acids. The V gene's germline CDR1 is MDHEN and CDR2 SYDVKM. V shed 8 bases and J shed 1 base, with 11 bases lying between them. CDR3 region: CASSEGSNTEAFF. DNA of the CDR3: TGTGCCAGCTCCGAGGGGTCGAACACTGAAGCTTTCTTT. Full variable domain (remainder filled in from reference TRBV28 and TRBJ1-1): DVKVTQSSRYLVKRTGEKVFLECVQDMDHENMFWYRQDPGLGLRLIYFSYDVKMKEKGDIPEGYSVSREKKERFSLILESASTNQTSMYLCASSEGSNTEAFFGQGTRLTVV.

The V and J genes are TRBV30 and TRBJ1-1; a possible D gene is TRBD1 (5 bases). CDR1 and CDR2 (germline): GTSNPN, SVGIG (reference sequence). Trimming removed 8 bases at V and 3 bases at J, with 13 bases between. The CDR3 totals 12 residues. Here the CDR3 reads CAGGGEDTEAFF. For the CDR3, the DNA is TGTGCCGGGGGAGGAGAGGACACTGAAGCTTTCTTT.

This clonotype occurred a few times. The chain combines TRBV20-1 with TRBJ1-3, with TRBD1 matching 11 bases. CDR3 size: 15 residues. Germline values: CDR1 DFQATT, CDR2 SNEGSKA (reference sequence). V shed 5 bases and J 3 bases; nucleotides not matched to a gene: 6. The CDR3 sequence is CSAYRDRGYGNTIYF. CDR3 nucleotides: TGCAGTGCTTACCGGGACAGGGGGTATGGAAACACCATATATTTT.

Details on this clonotype: A much larger clone lies a single base off, so this may be a read error. CDR3 region: CTSSEVRASLEFF. CDR3 DNA sequence: TGTACCAGCAGTGAAGTGCGGGCTTCGCTAGAGTTCTTC. The chain has TRBV2 and TRBJ2-1; tentatively, D is TRBD2 (5 bases). This CDR3 region has 13 residues. In germline, CDR1 is SNHLY, CDR2 FYNNEI. Filled out from reference TRBV2 and TRBJ2-1, the complete variable domain reads EPEVTQTPSHQVTQMGQEVILRCVPISNHLYFYWYRQILGQKVEFLVSFYNNEISEKSEIFDDQFSVERPDGSNFTLKIRSTKLEDSAMYFCTSSEVRASLEFFGPGTRLTVL.

The rearrangement links TRBV6-1 to TRBJ1-5, with D perhaps matching TRBD1 (6 bases). V gave up 1 base and J gave up 7 bases, with 14 bases separating them. Looked up from germline, CDR1 is MNHNS and CDR2 is SASEGT. This CDR3 has 15 amino acids. The CDR3 is CASSEGGGGSQPQHF. As DNA, the CDR3 is TGTGCCAGCAGTGAAGGGGGGGGCGGTTCCCAGCCCCAGCATTTT.

The chain recombines TRBV28 with TRBJ1-2; 10 bases map to TRBD1. The CDR3 contains 15 residues. V shed 3 bases, J shed 5 bases, and the junction held 6 bases outside the gene matches. From germline, CDR1 is MDHEN and CDR2 SYDVKM. The chain's CDR3 is CASSLGTGVMYGYTF. Written as DNA, the CDR3 is TGTGCCAGCAGTTTGGGGACAGGGGTAATGTATGGCTACACCTTC.